The source of this TCR beta chain is a study of CD8+ T cells in alopecia areata. General study results and limits: Administration of tofacitinib significantly diminished scalp clonality and expanded CD8+ clones within the top 100. Many expanded lesional clones stayed in scalp and blood while on tofacitinib.

Germline CDR1 and CDR2: LNHNV and YYDKDF (reference sequence). Trimming took 0 bases from V and 11 from J, leaving 5 bases between them. This CDR3 contains 11 residues. Concerning this clone: Its matching antigen is unknown.

Treatment denoted: oral pan-JAK inhibitor, 5-10 mg twice daily. Lesional scalp tissue (obtained by punch biopsy) and peripheral blood were collected from alopecia areata patients. Sorting separated CD4+ and CD8+ T cells out of PBMCs. Following extraction, RNA underwent reverse transcription to cDNA, which served as the sequencing template. The table came from immunoSEQ multiplex PCR; TCRdb's copy has only in-frame clones and leaves some out. The table shows under 200,000 clones, with roughly 60% occurring only once. This specimen consisted of CD4+ T cells sorted from blood, obtained at week 24, from a patient treated with tofacitinib. This clonotype was obtained from a human donor with alopecia areata. The rearrangement links TRBV15 to TRBJ2-1; D is unclear. CDR3 sequence reads: CATSRDSQQFF. As DNA, the CDR3 is TGTGCCACCAGCAGAGACAGCCAGCAGTTCTTC. The full variable domain, with the rest looked up from reference TRBV15 and TRBJ2-1, is DAMVIQNPRYQVTQFGKPVTLSCSQTLNHNVMYWYQQKSSQAPKLLFHYYDKDFNNEADTPDNFQSRRPNTSFCFLDIRSPGLGDTAMYLCATSRDSQQFFGPGTRLTVL.